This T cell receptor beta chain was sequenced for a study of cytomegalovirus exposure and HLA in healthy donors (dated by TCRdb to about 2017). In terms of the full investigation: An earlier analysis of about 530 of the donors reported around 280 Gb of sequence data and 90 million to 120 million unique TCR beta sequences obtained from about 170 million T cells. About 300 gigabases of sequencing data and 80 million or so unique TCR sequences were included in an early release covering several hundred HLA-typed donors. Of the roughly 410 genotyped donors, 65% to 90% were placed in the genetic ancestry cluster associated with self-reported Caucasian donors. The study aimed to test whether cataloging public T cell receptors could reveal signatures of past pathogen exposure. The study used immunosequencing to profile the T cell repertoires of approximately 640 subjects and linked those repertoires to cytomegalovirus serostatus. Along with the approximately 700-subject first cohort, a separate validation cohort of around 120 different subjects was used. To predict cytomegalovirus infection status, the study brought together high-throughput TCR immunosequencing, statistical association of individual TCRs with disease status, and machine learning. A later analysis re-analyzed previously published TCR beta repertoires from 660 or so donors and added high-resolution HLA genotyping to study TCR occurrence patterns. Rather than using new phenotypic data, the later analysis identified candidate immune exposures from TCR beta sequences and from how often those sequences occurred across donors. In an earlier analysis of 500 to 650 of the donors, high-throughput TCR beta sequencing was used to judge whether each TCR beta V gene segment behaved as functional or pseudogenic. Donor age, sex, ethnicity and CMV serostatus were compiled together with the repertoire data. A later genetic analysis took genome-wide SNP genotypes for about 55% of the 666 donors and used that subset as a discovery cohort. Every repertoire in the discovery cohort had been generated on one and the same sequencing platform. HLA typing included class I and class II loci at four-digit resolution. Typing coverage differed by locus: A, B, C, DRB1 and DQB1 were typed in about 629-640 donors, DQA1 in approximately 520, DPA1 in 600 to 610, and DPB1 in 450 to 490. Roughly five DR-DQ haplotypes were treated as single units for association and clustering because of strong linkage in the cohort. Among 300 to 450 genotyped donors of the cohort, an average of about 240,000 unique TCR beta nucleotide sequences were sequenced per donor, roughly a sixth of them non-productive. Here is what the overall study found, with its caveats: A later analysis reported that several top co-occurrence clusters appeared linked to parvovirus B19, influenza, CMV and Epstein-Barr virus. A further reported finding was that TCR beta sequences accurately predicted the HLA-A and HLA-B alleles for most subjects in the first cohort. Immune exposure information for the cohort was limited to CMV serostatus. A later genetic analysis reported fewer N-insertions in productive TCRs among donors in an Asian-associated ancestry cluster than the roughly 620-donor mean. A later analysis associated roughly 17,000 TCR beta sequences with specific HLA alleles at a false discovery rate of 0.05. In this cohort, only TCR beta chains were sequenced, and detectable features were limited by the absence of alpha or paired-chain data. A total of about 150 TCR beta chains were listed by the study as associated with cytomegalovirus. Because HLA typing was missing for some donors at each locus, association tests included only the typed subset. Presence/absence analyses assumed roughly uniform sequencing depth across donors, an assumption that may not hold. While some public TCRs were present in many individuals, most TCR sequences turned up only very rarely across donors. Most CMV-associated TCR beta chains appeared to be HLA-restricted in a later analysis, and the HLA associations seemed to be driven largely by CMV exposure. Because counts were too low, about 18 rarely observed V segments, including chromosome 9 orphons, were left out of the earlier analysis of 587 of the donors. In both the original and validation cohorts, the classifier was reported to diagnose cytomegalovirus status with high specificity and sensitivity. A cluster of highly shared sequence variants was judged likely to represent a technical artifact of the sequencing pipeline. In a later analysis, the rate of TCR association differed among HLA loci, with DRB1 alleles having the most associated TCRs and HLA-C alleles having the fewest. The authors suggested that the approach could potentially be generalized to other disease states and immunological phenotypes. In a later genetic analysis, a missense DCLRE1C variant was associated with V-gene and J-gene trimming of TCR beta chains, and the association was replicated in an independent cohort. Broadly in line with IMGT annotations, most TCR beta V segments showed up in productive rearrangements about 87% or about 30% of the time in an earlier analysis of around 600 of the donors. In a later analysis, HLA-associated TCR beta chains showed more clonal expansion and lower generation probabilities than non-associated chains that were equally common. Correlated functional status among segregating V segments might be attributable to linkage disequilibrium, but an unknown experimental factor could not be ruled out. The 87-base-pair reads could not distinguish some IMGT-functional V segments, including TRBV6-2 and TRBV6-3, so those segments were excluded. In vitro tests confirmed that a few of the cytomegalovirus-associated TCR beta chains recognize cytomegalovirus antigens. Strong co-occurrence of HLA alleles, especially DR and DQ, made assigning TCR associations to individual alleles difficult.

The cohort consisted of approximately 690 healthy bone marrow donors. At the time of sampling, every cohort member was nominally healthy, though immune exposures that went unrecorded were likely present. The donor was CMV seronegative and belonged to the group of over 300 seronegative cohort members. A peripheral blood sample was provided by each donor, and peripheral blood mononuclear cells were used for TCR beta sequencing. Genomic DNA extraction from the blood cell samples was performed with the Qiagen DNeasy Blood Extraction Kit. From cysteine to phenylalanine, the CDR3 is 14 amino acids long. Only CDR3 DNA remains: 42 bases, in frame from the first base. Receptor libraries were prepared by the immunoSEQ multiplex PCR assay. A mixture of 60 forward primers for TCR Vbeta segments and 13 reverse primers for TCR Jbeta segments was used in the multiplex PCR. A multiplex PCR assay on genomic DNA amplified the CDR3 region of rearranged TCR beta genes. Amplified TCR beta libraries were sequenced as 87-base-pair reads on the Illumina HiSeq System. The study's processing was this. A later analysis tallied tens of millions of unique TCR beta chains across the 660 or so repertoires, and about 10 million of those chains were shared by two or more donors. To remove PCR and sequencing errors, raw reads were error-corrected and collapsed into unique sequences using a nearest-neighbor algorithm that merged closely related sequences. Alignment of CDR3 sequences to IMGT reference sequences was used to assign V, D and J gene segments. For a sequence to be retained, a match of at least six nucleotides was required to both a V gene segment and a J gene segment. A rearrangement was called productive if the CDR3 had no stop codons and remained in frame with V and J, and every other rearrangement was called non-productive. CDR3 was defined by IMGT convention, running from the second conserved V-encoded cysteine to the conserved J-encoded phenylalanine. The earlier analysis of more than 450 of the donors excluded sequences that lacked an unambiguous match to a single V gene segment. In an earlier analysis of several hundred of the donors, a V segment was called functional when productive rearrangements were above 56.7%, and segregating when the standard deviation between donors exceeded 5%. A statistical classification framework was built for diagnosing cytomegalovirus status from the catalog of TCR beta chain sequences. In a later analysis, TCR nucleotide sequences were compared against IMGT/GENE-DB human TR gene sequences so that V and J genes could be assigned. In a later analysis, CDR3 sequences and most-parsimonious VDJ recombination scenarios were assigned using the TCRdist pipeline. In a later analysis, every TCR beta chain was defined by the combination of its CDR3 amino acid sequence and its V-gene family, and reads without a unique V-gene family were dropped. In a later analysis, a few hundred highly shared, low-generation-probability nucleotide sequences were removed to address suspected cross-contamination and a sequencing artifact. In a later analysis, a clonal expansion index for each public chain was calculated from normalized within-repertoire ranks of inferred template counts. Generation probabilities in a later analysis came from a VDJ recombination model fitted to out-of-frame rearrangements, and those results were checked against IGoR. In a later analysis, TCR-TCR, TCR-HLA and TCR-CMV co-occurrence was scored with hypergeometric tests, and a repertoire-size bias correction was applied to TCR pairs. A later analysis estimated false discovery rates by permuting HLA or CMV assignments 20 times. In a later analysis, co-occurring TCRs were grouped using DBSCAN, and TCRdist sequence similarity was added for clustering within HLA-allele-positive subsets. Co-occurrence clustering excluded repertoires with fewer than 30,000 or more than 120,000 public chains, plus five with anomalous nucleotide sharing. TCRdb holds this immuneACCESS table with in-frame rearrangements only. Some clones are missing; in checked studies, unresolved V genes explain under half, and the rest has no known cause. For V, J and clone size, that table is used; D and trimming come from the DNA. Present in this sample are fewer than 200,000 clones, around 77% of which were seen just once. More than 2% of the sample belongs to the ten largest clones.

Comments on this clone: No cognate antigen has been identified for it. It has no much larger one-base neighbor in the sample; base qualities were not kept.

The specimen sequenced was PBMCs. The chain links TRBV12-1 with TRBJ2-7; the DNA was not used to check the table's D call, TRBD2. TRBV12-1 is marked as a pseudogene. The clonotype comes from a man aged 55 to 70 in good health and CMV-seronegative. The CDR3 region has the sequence CASNPSGVRYEQYF. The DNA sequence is TGTGCCAGCAACCCCTCGGGGGTGAGGTACGAGCAGTACTTC.